The 30 T cell receptor beta chains below were found in one sample sequenced in a study of T cells in Graves' hyperthyroidism and ophthalmopathy. TCR beta CDR3 regions were amplified from RNA transcripts. HTBI primers were the set used in a first-round RT-PCR of the TCR CDR3. TCRdb processed the multiplex PCR reads anew with MiXCR; each CDR3 protein has one entry. The sample has around 490,000 distinct CDR3 sequences; about 20% are singletons. The sample taken for sequencing was blood. Source of these receptors: a man in his forties with Graves' ophthalmopathy.

The V and J genes are TRBV2 and TRBJ2-1; 13 positions match TRBD2. Looked up from germline, CDR1 is SNHLY and CDR2 is FYNNEI. The CDR3 is 18 amino acids. Trimming removed 7 bases from V and 1 base from J; junction bases left unmatched: 10. The CDR3, as DNA: TGTGCCAGCAACGGACTAGCGGGAGTGAAGGGGTCCTACAATGAGCAGTTCTTC. It encodes CASNGLAGVKGSYNEQFF.

This clonotype was counted many times. J is TRBJ2-5 and V is TRBV11-2, with D unresolved. The CDR3 runs 14 residues. CDR1 SGHAT and CDR2 FQNNGV come from the germline V gene. V was trimmed by 5 bases and J by 4 bases, leaving 14 bases between them. For the CDR3, the DNA is TGTGCCAGCAGCGTATTCGGTGGGTCAGAGACCCAGTACTTC. This encodes CASSVFGGSETQYF.

This clonotype showed up many times. The chain has TRBV3-1 and TRBJ2-7; D is uncertain. This CDR3 is 16 amino acids long. V was clipped by 4 bases and J by 2 bases, with 18 bases between them. Per germline, CDR1 LGHDT and CDR2 YNNKEL (reference sequence). This CDR3 is CASSPDWTPRPYEQYF. The DNA for the CDR3 is TGTGCCAGCAGCCCCGACTGGACCCCAAGGCCCTACGAGCAGTACTTC.

The chain joins TRBV7-8 to TRBJ1-1; tentatively, D is TRBD1 (6 bases). Trimming took off 7 bases at V and 5 bases at J, with 23 bases between the two ends. From germline, CDR1 is SGHVS and CDR2 FQNEAQ. CDR3 length: 16 residues. Here the CDR3 DNA reads TGTGCCAGCACTGACAGGAAGTATGATATCCCGACTGAAGCTTTCTTT. Protein product: CASTDRKYDIPTEAFF.

For this clonotype: Since a much larger clone is just one base distant, this may be a read error. The rearrangement links TRBV28 to TRBJ1-5, with D maybe TRBD1 (5 bases). The CDR3 is 18 amino acids. CDR1 and CDR2 (germline): MDHEN, SYDVKM. In DNA form, the CDR3 reads TGTGCCAGCATCAAGTCTCGGCTAAAGGACAATAGCGATCAGCCCCAGCATTTT. Encoded protein: CASIKSRLKDNSDQPQHF. Full variable domain (missing parts from reference TRBV28 and TRBJ1-5): DVKVTQSSRYLVKRTGEKVFLECVQDMDHENMFWYRQDPGLGLRLIYFSYDVKMKEKGDIPEGYSVSREKKERFSLILESASTNQTSMYLCASIKSRLKDNSDQPQHFGDGTRLSIL.

There are many counts of this clonotype. The chain is built from TRBV12-3 or TRBV12-4 and TRBJ2-2; 14 bases agree with TRBD2. The CDR3 extends over 18 amino acids. Trimming at V came to 5 bases and at J to 4 bases, leaving 9 bases not matched to a gene. In nucleotides, the CDR3 is TGTGCCAGCAGTCGCACCGGGACTAGCGGGGGCGGCACCGGGGAGCTGTTTTTT. The encoded protein is CASSRTGTSGGGTGELFF.

This clonotype was counted at least ten times. The CDR3 DNA sequence: TGTGCCAGCAGCCGAGGGAGGGAGGGCGAGCAGTACTTC. Its translation is CASSRGREGEQYF. J is TRBJ2-7 and V is TRBV2; TRBD2 aligns across 7 bases. The ends lost 6 bases at V and 6 bases at J; junction bases unmatched: 8. From germline, CDR1 is SNHLY and CDR2 FYNNEI. This CDR3 comprises 13 residues.

This clonotype came up many times. The gene calls are TRBV20-1 and TRBJ2-1; 11 bases map to TRBD2. CDR1 and CDR2 from the germline V gene are DFQATT and SNEGSKA (reference sequence). V trimming: 4 bases; J trimming: 7 bases; junction bases outside the gene matches: 3. The CDR3 is 13 residues long. CDR3 amino acids: CSAISGGANEQFF. The CDR3 region has the DNA TGCAGTGCTATTAGCGGGGGGGCAAATGAGCAGTTCTTC.

Ten or more counts support this clonotype. This chain connects TRBV7-2 to TRBJ1-5; D call uncertain. The CDR3 loop spans 17 amino acids. CDR1 is SGHTA and CDR2 is FQGNSA in the germline V gene. V lost 5 bases to trimming and J lost 0 bases, with 17 bases between them. CDR3 in amino acids: CASSEQLAPYSNQPQHF. The CDR3 bases are TGTGCCAGCAGCGAACAGTTGGCACCATATAGCAATCAGCCCCAGCATTTT.

This clonotype appeared many times. The CDR3 spells CASSQPGLAGGQETQYF. The CDR3 DNA reads as TGTGCCAGCAGCCAGCCGGGACTAGCGGGGGGCCAAGAGACCCAGTACTTC. The rearrangement links TRBV3-1 to TRBJ2-5; 15 bases fit TRBD2. J was trimmed by 1 base and V by 3 bases; bases with no gene match: 3. The germline V gene has CDR1 LGHDT and CDR2 YNNKEL (reference sequence). The CDR3 contains 17 residues.

The chain uses TRBV6-2 or TRBV6-3 and TRBJ2-5; 14 bases align to TRBD2. V was clipped by 5 bases and J by 5 bases; unmatched bases: 7. The CDR3 spans 16 residues. Germline V gene lookup returns CDR1 MNHEY and CDR2 SVGEGT. The CDR3 DNA reads TGTGCCAGCAGTGGGACTAGCGGGAGAGGGAGGGAGACCCAGTACTTC. Translation: CASSGTSGRGRETQYF.

This clonotype was found many times. The rearrangement joins TRBV7-9 to TRBJ2-2; weak D call: TRBD2 (6 bases). The germline V gene has CDR1 SEHNR and CDR2 FQNEAQ (reference sequence). The V end was cut by 5 bases, the J end by 2 bases, with 12 bases between. There are 15 residues in the CDR3. The DNA of the CDR3 is TGTGCCAGCAGCGGAGGGCGGTACAACACCGGGGAGCTGTTTTTT. It translates to CASSGGRYNTGELFF.

This clonotype was picked up a small number of times. The chain is built from TRBV12-3 or TRBV12-4 and TRBJ1-2, with TRBD1 matching 9 bases. The CDR3 is 17 residues long. The V and J ends lost 6 bases and 8 bases, in that order; junction bases with no gene match: 19. This CDR3 reads CASSKRQGEPLGGGYTF. The CDR3 bases are TGTGCCAGCAGCAAAAGACAGGGGGAGCCCCTGGGTGGCGGCTACACCTTC.

The rearrangement uses TRBV19 and TRBJ1-1; no definite D call. Germline V gene sequence: CDR1 LNHDA, CDR2 SQIVND (reference sequence). CDR3 length: 14 amino acids. The V end lost 3 bases, the J end lost 1 base, and 9 bases lay between the germline ends. CDR3 nucleotides: TGTGCCAGTAGTATGGGTTGGAAGAACACTGAAGCTTTCTTT. Its protein product is CASSMGWKNTEAFF.

This clonotype was observed at least ten times. The chain couples TRBV3-1 to TRBJ2-7; TRBD2 aligns across 8 bases. From germline, CDR1 is LGHDT and CDR2 YNNKEL (reference sequence). V shed 1 base, J shed 7 bases, and the junction held 6 bases outside the gene matches. CDR3 length equals 14 residues. The CDR3 spells CASSQGGGRGEQYF. The CDR3 region has the DNA TGTGCCAGCAGCCAAGGCGGGGGGCGAGGTGAGCAGTACTTC.

This clonotype was seen only a few times. V and J are TRBV19 and TRBJ2-5, with D possibly TRBD1 on 5 matching bases. Trimming removed 4 bases at V and 5 bases at J, with 11 bases between. This CDR3 spans 13 amino acids. CDR1 LNHDA and CDR2 SQIVND come from the germline V gene (reference sequence). CDR3 amino acids: CASSTRQTETQYF. Written as DNA, the CDR3 is TGTGCCAGTAGTACTCGACAGACGGAGACCCAGTACTTC.

This clonotype has ten or more counts. The chain joins TRBV10-2 to TRBJ2-7; D is ambiguous. The CDR3 is 12 amino acids. The V gene lost 2 bases and the J gene lost 7 bases, with 9 bases spanning the gap. In germline, CDR1 is WSHSY, CDR2 SAAADI. The CDR3 loop is CASSEEMTEQYF. The CDR3 nucleotides read TGCGCCAGCAGTGAGGAGATGACAGAGCAGTACTTC.

This clonotype was seen ten or more times. The DNA of the CDR3 is TGTGCCAGCAAGACTAGCGGGCTGACAGATACGCAGTATTTT. This gives the protein CASKTSGLTDTQYF. The chain recombines TRBV7-2 with TRBJ2-3, with 10 bases that match TRBD2. The germline V gene encodes CDR1 SGHTA and CDR2 FQGNSA. The CDR3 loop spans 14 amino acids. With 7 bases clipped from V and 3 bases from J, the junction kept 4 bases outside the gene matches.

The sample holds a few counts of this clonotype. The chain recombines TRBV6-6 with TRBJ1-2; perhaps TRBD1 as D (5 bases). The length of the CDR3 is 16 residues. Germline lookup yields CDR1 MNHNY and CDR2 SVGAGI (reference sequence). The V end was cut by 0 bases, the J end by 4 bases, with 15 bases between. This chain's CDR3 is CASSYSGDGARYGYTF. Written as DNA, the CDR3 is TGTGCCAGCAGTTACTCCGGGGACGGGGCCCGCTATGGCTACACCTTC.

The V and J genes are TRBV5-1 and TRBJ2-1, with D perhaps TRBD2 (6 bases). Trimming pared 0 bases from V and 7 bases from J, leaving 17 bases between. The CDR3 loop spans 16 amino acids. Germline CDR1 SGHRS, CDR2 YFSETQ. This chain's CDR3 is CASSLVAGSLFNEQFF. The CDR3 DNA is TGCGCCAGCAGCTTGGTGGCGGGGAGCCTATTTAATGAGCAGTTCTTC.

The V and J genes are TRBV6-1 and TRBJ1-4; 10 bases line up with TRBD1. The CDR3 consists of 14 residues. V lost 8 bases, J lost 6 bases, and 6 bases stayed unmatched. Germline assignment: CDR1 MNHNS and CDR2 SASEGT. The CDR3 DNA reads as TGTGCCAGCCTTCTGGGGACAGGGGATGAAAAACTGTTTTTT. Translated, it gives CASLLGTGDEKLFF.

The chain carries TRBV6-1 and TRBJ2-2, with a weak D call TRBD2 (7 bases). CDR1 is MNHNS, CDR2 SASEGT, per germline. The CDR3 spans 16 residues. The V and J ends lost 4 bases and 8 bases respectively, with 20 bases between them. DNA of the CDR3: TGTGCCAGCAGTGGAAGGGGGACTAACCTCGGGGGGGAGCTGTTTTTT. Amino acids: CASSGRGTNLGGELFF.

The rearrangement links TRBV3-1 to TRBJ2-5; D not certain. CDR1 and CDR2 from the germline V gene are LGHDT and YNNKEL (reference sequence). This CDR3 has 16 residues. V lost 1 base, J lost 0 bases, and 12 bases lay in between. The CDR3 DNA reads as TGTGCCAGCAGCCAAGTGGTCGACTCTCACCAAGAGACCCAGTACTTC. It encodes CASSQVVDSHQETQYF.

Ten or more counts support this clonotype. The genes are TRBV7-9 and TRBJ2-5; no reliable D call. The V gene lost 3 bases and the J gene lost 4 bases, with 12 bases spanning the gap. From germline, CDR1 is SEHNR and CDR2 FQNEAQ (reference sequence). The CDR3 is 14 amino acids. In nucleotides, the CDR3 is TGTGCCAGCAGCTTCGGTCGACAAGCAGAGACCCAGTACTTC. This codes for CASSFGRQAETQYF.

The rearrangement links TRBV27 to TRBJ2-2; 8 nucleotides align to TRBD1. Germline CDR1 is MNHEY and CDR2 is SMNVEV (reference sequence). The ends lost 6 bases at V and 5 bases at J; junction bases unmatched: 11. The CDR3 extends over 16 amino acids. The chain's CDR3 is CASRRSQGDRTGELFF. The CDR3 coding sequence is TGTGCCAGCAGGAGATCACAGGGGGACAGAACCGGGGAGCTGTTTTTT.

The sample holds many counts of this clonotype. The gene calls are TRBV6-1 and TRBJ2-5; D may be TRBD1 (6 bases). Germline CDR1 reads MNHNS; CDR2 reads SASEGT. This CDR3 is 15 amino acids long. V dropped 7 bases and J dropped 5 bases, with 20 bases sitting between them. The CDR3 region is CASTEGIGGGETQYF. CDR3 sequence (DNA): TGTGCCAGCACCGAAGGGATAGGGGGTGGGGAGACCCAGTACTTC.

This clonotype was counted at least ten times. The chain uses TRBV2 and TRBJ1-2, with TRBD1 identical over 9 bases. The CDR3 consists of 16 residues. Germline CDR1 and CDR2: SNHLY and FYNNEI. The V segment lost 4 bases and the J segment 0 bases; nucleotides outside the gene matches: 6. The CDR3 DNA sequence: TGTGCCAGCAGTGGTTGGCGACAGGGGGCTAACTATGGCTACACCTTC. Protein: CASSGWRQGANYGYTF.

This clonotype was observed many times. CDR3 DNA: TGTGCCAGCAGCCCTGGACAGGTCTGGGGCACAGATACGCAGTATTTT. Translating gives CASSPGQVWGTDTQYF. J is TRBJ2-3 and V is TRBV2, with 7 bases lining up with TRBD1. The J segment lost 1 base and the V segment lost 6 bases, leaving 10 bases of the junction unmatched. Germline-derived CDR1 and CDR2 are SNHLY and FYNNEI. The CDR3 sequence is 16 residues long.

The chain uses TRBV6-1 and TRBJ2-5; no firm D call. The V end was cut by 3 bases, the J end by 4 bases, with 6 bases between. The CDR3 has 12 amino acids. Germline V CDR1 and CDR2: MNHNS, SASEGT. Here the CDR3 reads CASSEMVETQYF. The CDR3 coding sequence is TGTGCCAGCAGTGAGATGGTAGAGACCCAGTACTTC.

V usage is TRBV13 and J usage is TRBJ1-5, with D unclear. Deletions cut 2 bases from V and 6 bases from J, with 8 bases between. The CDR3 is 13 residues long. Per germline, CDR1 PRHDT and CDR2 FYEKMQ (reference sequence). Written as DNA, the CDR3 is TGTGCCAGCAGCTTACAGGAAAGTCAGCCCCAGCATTTT. Protein sequence: CASSLQESQPQHF.